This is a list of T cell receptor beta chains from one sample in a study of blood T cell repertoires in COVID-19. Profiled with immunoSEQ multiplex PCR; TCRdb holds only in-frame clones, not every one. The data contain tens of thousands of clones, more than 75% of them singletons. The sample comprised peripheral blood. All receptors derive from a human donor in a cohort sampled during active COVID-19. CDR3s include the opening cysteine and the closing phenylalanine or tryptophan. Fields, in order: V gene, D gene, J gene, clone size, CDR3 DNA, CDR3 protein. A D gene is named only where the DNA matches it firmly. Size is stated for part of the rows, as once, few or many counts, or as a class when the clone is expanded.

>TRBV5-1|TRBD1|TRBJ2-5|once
TGCGCCAGCAACGGGGGACAGGGTTACCAAGAGACCCAGTACTTC
CASNGGQGYQETQYF
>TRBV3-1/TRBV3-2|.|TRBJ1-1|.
TGTGCCAGCAGCCAAGCTACGGGGAACACTGAAGCTTTCTTT
CASSQATGNTEAFF
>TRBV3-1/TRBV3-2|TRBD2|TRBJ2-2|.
TGTGCCAGCAGCAGACTAGCGGGGATGAACACCGGGGAGCTGTTTTTT
CASSRLAGMNTGELFF
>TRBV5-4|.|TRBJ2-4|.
TGTGCCAGCAGCTTGAATGGAGGAGTGACCAAAAACATTCAGTACTTC
CASSLNGGVTKNIQYF
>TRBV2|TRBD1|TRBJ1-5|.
TGTGCCAGCAGTGACCGGACAGGGTATCAGCCCCAGCATTTT
CASSDRTGYQPQHF
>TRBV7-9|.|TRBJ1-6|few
TGTGCCAGCAGCTTAGCCGGGATAGGGAATTCACCCCTCCACTTT
CASSLAGIGNSPLHF
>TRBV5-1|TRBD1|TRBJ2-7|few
TGCGCCAGCAGCTGGGGGACAGGTTCCTACGAGCAGTACTTC
CASSWGTGSYEQYF
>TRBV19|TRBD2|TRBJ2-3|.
TGTGCCAGTAGTATTAATGGGGGAGGGCGAGCAGATACGCAGTATTTT
CASSINGGGRADTQYF
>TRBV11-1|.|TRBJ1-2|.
TGTGCCAGCAGCTTACGCTCAGGTGGTGGCTACACCTTC
CASSLRSGGGYTF
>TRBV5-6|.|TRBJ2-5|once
TGTGCCAGCAGCTTGGGACAGTGGCAAGAGACCCAGTACTTC
CASSLGQWQETQYF
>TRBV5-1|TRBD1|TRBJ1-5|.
TGCGCCAGCAGCACCGGGACAGGGGACAGTCAGCCCCAGCATTTT
CASSTGTGDSQPQHF
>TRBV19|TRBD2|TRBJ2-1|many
TGTGCCAGTAGTATAGCAGCGGGGGACATTAGCTCCTACAATGAGCAGTTCTTC
CASSIAAGDISSYNEQFF
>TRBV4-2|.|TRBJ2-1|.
TGTGCCAGCAGCCAAGATGTCTTGTCCCGGAATGAGCAGTTCTTC
CASSQDVLSRNEQFF
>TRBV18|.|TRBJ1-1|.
TGTGCCAGCTCACCGGGGAGGACTGAAGCTTTCTTT
CASSPGRTEAFF
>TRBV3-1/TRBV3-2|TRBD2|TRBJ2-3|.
TGTGCCAGCAGCGGGACTAGTAAAACGCAGTATTTT
CASSGTSKTQYF
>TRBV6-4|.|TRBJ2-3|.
TGTGCCAGCAAACGGACAGAGAGCACAGATACGCAGTATTTT
CASKRTESTDTQYF
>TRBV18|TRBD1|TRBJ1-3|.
TGTGCCAGCTCACCACCGGGACAGATCTCTGGAAACACCATATATTTT
CASSPPGQISGNTIYF
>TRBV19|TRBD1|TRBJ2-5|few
TGTGCCAGTAGTAAACCGGGACAGGGAAAGGGGACCCAGTACTTC
CASSKPGQGKGTQYF